These 32 T cell receptor beta chains originate from one sample sequenced in a study of blood T cell repertoires in COVID-19. TCRdb's copy holds only in-frame clones and misses some; the assay was immunoSEQ multiplex PCR. The profile shows 300,000 or so clones, 91% of them singletons. Source material: peripheral blood. The receptors were gathered from a woman in her thirties with COVID-19, enrolled during active disease.

J is TRBJ1-6 and V is TRBV5-1; 7 nucleotides match TRBD1. CDR3 size: 16 residues. Per germline, CDR1 SGHRS and CDR2 YFSETQ. Trimming cost V 0 bases and J 8 bases; bases outside gene matches: 8. Here the CDR3 DNA reads TGCGCCAGCAGCTTGGGACCCCAGGGGACAGATTCACCCCTCCACTTT. Translation: CASSLGPQGTDSPLHF.

The chain employs TRBV10-3 and TRBJ2-3; the match to TRBD2 covers 7 bases. CDR1 and CDR2 (germline): ENHRY, SYGVKD. Trimming at V came to 1 base and at J to 2 bases, leaving 12 bases not matched to a gene. CDR3 size: 18 residues. CDR3 DNA sequence: TGTGCCATCAGTGAGTGGGAGGGCGGGAGAGGAGACACAGATACGCAGTATTTT. It translates to CAISEWEGGRGDTDTQYF.

The chain links TRBV6-5 to TRBJ2-1, with 7 bases lining up with TRBD1. V was clipped by 6 bases and J by 6 bases; unmatched bases: 8. Per germline, CDR1 MNHEY and CDR2 SVGAGI. The CDR3 has 14 residues. CDR3 nucleotides: TGTGCCAGCAGCCGCCTGGGACAGCTCAATGAGCAGTTCTTC. Protein sequence: CASSRLGQLNEQFF.

The rearrangement links TRBV3-1 (or the pseudogene TRBV3-2) to TRBJ1-3; D might be TRBD1 (6 bases). CDR1 is LGHDT, CDR2 YNNKEL, per germline (reference sequence). The CDR3 length is 16 residues. V was clipped by 4 bases and J by 0 bases, with 13 bases between them. The CDR3 DNA reads as TGTGCCAGCAGCCCCTTGGGAGGGGGCTCTGGAAACACCATATATTTT. Translation: CASSPLGGGSGNTIYF.

The rearrangement joins TRBV4-2 to TRBJ2-1, with TRBD2 as a possible D gene (5 bases). V was clipped by 4 bases and J by 7 bases, with 17 bases between them. Germline V lookup: CDR1 LGHNA, CDR2 YNFKEQ. CDR3 length: 15 residues. CDR3 nucleotide sequence: TGTGCCAGCAGCCTCCGTGTGGGCGGGTATAATGAGCAGTTCTTC. It is translated as CASSLRVGGYNEQFF.

The chain employs TRBV30 and TRBJ2-7; D is possibly TRBD2 (7 bases). The V and J ends lost 5 bases and 2 bases respectively, with 16 bases between them. The CDR3 sequence is 14 residues long. CDR1 is GTSNPN, CDR2 SVGIG, per germline (reference sequence). CDR3 region: CAWGDWGGTYEQYF. CDR3 DNA sequence: TGTGCCTGGGGGGACTGGGGGGGCACCTACGAGCAGTACTTC.

V is TRBV5-1 and J is TRBJ2-2; 9 bases map to TRBD2. This CDR3 contains 19 residues. Per the germline V gene, CDR1 is SGHRS and CDR2 is YFSETQ. V gave up 6 bases and J gave up 3 bases; unmatched junction bases: 18. CDR3: CASTSFGGPSGTDTGELFF. CDR3 nucleotides: TGCGCCAGCACAAGTTTCGGGGGGCCTAGCGGGACGGACACCGGGGAGCTGTTTTTT.

The chain has TRBV15 and TRBJ2-1, with 9 bases matching TRBD1. The CDR3 runs 16 residues. V shed 5 bases, J shed 2 bases, and the junction held 7 bases outside the gene matches. The germline V gene encodes CDR1 LNHNV and CDR2 YYDKDF (reference sequence). Here the CDR3 DNA reads TGTGCCACCAGCGCAAGGACAGGGGAGACCTACAATGAGCAGTTCTTC. Translating it yields CATSARTGETYNEQFF.

This chain links TRBV19 with TRBJ2-5; 7 positions match TRBD2. The CDR3 is made up of 15 amino acids. CDR1 is LNHDA, CDR2 SQIVND, per germline (reference sequence). With 6 bases clipped from V and 5 bases from J, the junction kept 12 bases outside the gene matches. CDR3 nucleotide sequence: TGTGCCAGTAGACCTCTAGCGGTGGAGGTCGAGACCCAGTACTTC. It translates to CASRPLAVEVETQYF.

The chain recombines TRBV19 with TRBJ1-1; 9 bases map to TRBD1. Losses at the gene ends were 6 bases for V and 4 bases for J; bases not matched to a gene: 6. The length of the CDR3 is 14 residues. Germline CDR1 LNHDA, CDR2 SQIVND (reference sequence). CDR3 sequence (DNA): TGTGCCAGTAGCCACGGGACAGGGATCACTGAAGCTTTCTTT. Its protein product is CASSHGTGITEAFF. Complete variable domain (other parts from reference TRBV19 and TRBJ1-1): DGGITQSPKYLFRKEGQNVTLSCEQNLNHDAMYWYRQDPGQGLRLIYYSQIVNDFQKGDIAEGYSVSREKKESFPLTVTSAQKNPTAFYLCASSHGTGITEAFFGQGTRLTVV.

The chain uses TRBV6-1 and TRBJ2-3; the match to TRBD2 covers 15 bases. V lost 4 bases and J lost 1; bases outside the gene matches: 6. The CDR3 covers 18 residues. Germline V lookup: CDR1 MNHNS, CDR2 SASEGT. CDR3 sequence reads: CASSAGLAGGLRTDTQYF. The CDR3 nucleotides are TGTGCCAGCAGTGCTGGACTAGCGGGAGGGCTCCGCACAGATACGCAGTATTTT.

This rearrangement joins TRBV10-1 to TRBJ2-1; 8 bases are shared with TRBD1. Germline V lookup: CDR1 WNHNN, CDR2 SYGVQD (reference sequence). Losses at the gene ends were 3 bases for V and 10 bases for J; bases not matched to a gene: 5. This CDR3 is built from 13 residues. CDR3 in amino acids: CASSEGQGEEQFF. CDR3 bases: TGCGCCAGCAGTGAAGGACAGGGCGAGGAGCAGTTCTTC.

The rearrangement joins TRBV2 to TRBJ1-6; 8 nucleotides line up with TRBD1. V shed 6 bases, J shed 4 bases, and the junction held 5 bases outside the gene matches. Germline assignment: CDR1 SNHLY and CDR2 FYNNEI. CDR3 length: 15 amino acids. The CDR3 sequence is CASREDRAYNSPLHF. The CDR3 DNA sequence: TGTGCCAGCAGGGAGGACAGGGCGTATAATTCACCCCTCCACTTT.

CDR3 region: CASSLEGQVHRSGNTIYF. DNA for the CDR3: TGCGCCAGCAGCTTGGAGGGACAGGTTCATCGCTCTGGAAACACCATATATTTT. The chain joins TRBV5-1 to TRBJ1-3; 8 positions agree with TRBD1. Germline lookup yields CDR1 SGHRS and CDR2 YFSETQ. This CDR3 contains 18 residues. V shed 0 bases, J shed 0 bases, and the junction held 8 bases outside the gene matches.

The chain couples TRBV9 to TRBJ1-4; TRBD1 agrees at 8 bases. The germline V gene encodes CDR1 SGDLS and CDR2 YYNGEE. The V and J ends lost 3 bases and 5 bases, in that order; junction bases with no gene match: 6. This CDR3 comprises 15 residues. In DNA, the CDR3 is TGTGCCAGCAGCGCAGACCGACAGGGGAATGAAAAACTGTTTTTT. Encoded protein: CASSADRQGNEKLFF. Based on the CDR3 plus reference TRBV9 and TRBJ1-4, the full variable domain is DSGVTQTPKHLITATGQRVTLRCSPRSGDLSVYWYQQSLDQGLQFLIQYYNGEERAKGNILERFSAQQFPDLHSELNLSSLELGDSALYFCASSADRQGNEKLFFGSGTQLSVL.

The chain combines TRBV11-2 with TRBJ1-1; no clear D. V lost 3 bases and J 0 bases, leaving 14 bases between the germline ends. The CDR3 runs to 16 residues. Germline assignment: CDR1 SGHAT and CDR2 FQNNGV. CDR3 region: CASSFRELRLNTEAFF. The CDR3, as DNA: TGTGCCAGCAGCTTTAGGGAGCTCAGGTTGAACACTGAAGCTTTCTTT.

Note on this clone: Other nucleotide sequences in the sample specify the same CDR3. The chain employs TRBV18 and TRBJ2-7; D might be TRBD2 (5 bases). V dropped 6 bases and J dropped 3 bases, with 12 bases sitting between them. The CDR3 sequence is 13 residues long. CDR1 is KGHSH, CDR2 LQKENI, per germline. CDR3 coding DNA: TGTGCCAGCTCCCGGACGGGGTTCTACGAGCAGTACTTC. Protein sequence: CASSRTGFYEQYF.

This rearrangement joins TRBV5-1 to TRBJ2-3, with TRBD1 matching over 9 bases. This CDR3 comprises 16 residues. Trimming removed 4 bases from V and 3 bases from J; junction bases left unmatched: 9. Germline values: CDR1 SGHRS, CDR2 YFSETQ. The DNA for the CDR3 is TGCGCCAGCAGCACCGGGGACAGGGCTAGGACAGATACGCAGTATTTT. This encodes CASSTGDRARTDTQYF. The full variable domain, with the rest looked up from reference TRBV5-1 and TRBJ2-3, is KAGVTQTPRYLIKTRGQQVTLSCSPISGHRSVSWYQQTPGQGLQFLFEYFSETQRNKGNFPGRFSGRQFSNSRSEMNVSTLELGDSALYLCASSTGDRARTDTQYFGPGTRLTVL.

The J gene is TRBJ2-7, the V gene TRBV30, with 8 bases aligning to TRBD1. CDR3 length equals 12 residues. V dropped 8 bases and J dropped 5; count of bases not matched to a gene: 8. Germline values: CDR1 GTSNPN, CDR2 SVGIG (reference sequence). Here the CDR3 reads CARTGIRDEQYF. Here the CDR3 DNA reads TGTGCCCGGACAGGGATACGAGACGAGCAGTACTTC.

This chain joins TRBV7-8 and TRBJ1-3; the D gene is possibly TRBD1 (6 bases). Trimming shortened V by 4 bases and J by 0 bases, and 13 bases separated the two germline ends. This CDR3 is built from 16 residues. Germline loops: CDR1 SGHVS, CDR2 FQNEAQ. CDR3 sequence reads: CASSSDRRDSGNTIYF. The CDR3 coding sequence is TGTGCCAGCAGCTCAGACAGGCGCGACTCTGGAAACACCATATATTTT.

The chain employs TRBV6-6 and TRBJ1-2; D gene uncertain. Per the germline V gene, CDR1 is MNHNY and CDR2 is SVGAGI (reference sequence). The length of the CDR3 is 13 residues. Deletions cut 2 bases from V and 4 bases from J, with 8 bases between. CDR3 protein: CASSYAYSYGYTF. CDR3 nucleotide sequence: TGTGCCAGCAGTTACGCATACAGCTATGGCTACACCTTC.

As concerns this clone: In the same sample, other DNA sequences code for this CDR3. This chain joins TRBV24-1 and TRBJ2-7; D is unresolved. CDR1 KGHDR and CDR2 SFDVKD come from the germline V gene. This CDR3 contains 11 residues. The ends were cut back, 5 bases at V and 3 bases at J, with 4 bases in the middle. The CDR3 DNA reads TGTGCCACCAGTGCGGGCTACGAGCAGTACTTC. Encoded protein: CATSAGYEQYF.

This clone was counted once. The chain links TRBV4-1 to TRBJ2-1; D gene unclear. Trimming took 2 bases from V and 2 from J, leaving 13 bases between them. CDR3 size: 16 residues. Germline V gene sequence: CDR1 MGHRA, CDR2 YSYEKL. The CDR3: CASSQINLVAYNEQFF. The CDR3 DNA reads TGCGCCAGCAGCCAAATAAATCTAGTCGCCTACAATGAGCAGTTCTTC.

V gene TRBV6-4 combines with J gene TRBJ2-6; D is perhaps TRBD1 (6 bases). The V end was cut by 3 bases, the J end by 1 base, with 13 bases between. The V gene's germline CDR1 is MRHNA and CDR2 SNTAGT. The length of the CDR3 is 17 residues. In DNA, the CDR3 is TGTGCCAGCAGTGAACAGGGACCTCTTTCTGGGGCCAACGTCCTGACTTTC. It encodes CASSEQGPLSGANVLTF.

V usage is TRBV6-1 and J usage is TRBJ2-7; 7 bases are a match to TRBD2. CDR3 length equals 16 residues. The V segment lost 4 bases and the J segment 0 bases; nucleotides outside the gene matches: 9. Germline lookup yields CDR1 MNHNS and CDR2 SASEGT. CDR3 loop: CASSGRLAGSSYEQYF. For the CDR3, the DNA is TGTGCCAGCAGTGGACGACTAGCAGGGAGCTCCTACGAGCAGTACTTC.

The chain has TRBV19 and TRBJ1-5, with D hard to call. The CDR3 is 12 residues long. In germline, CDR1 is LNHDA, CDR2 SQIVND (reference sequence). The V end was cut by 5 bases, the J end by 7 bases, with 9 bases between. The CDR3 DNA follows: TGTGCCAGTAGTTCGGGGAGACAGCCCCAGCATTTT. It yields the protein CASSSGRQPQHF. Based on the CDR3 plus reference TRBV19 and TRBJ1-5, the full variable domain is DGGITQSPKYLFRKEGQNVTLSCEQNLNHDAMYWYRQDPGQGLRLIYYSQIVNDFQKGDIAEGYSVSREKKESFPLTVTSAQKNPTAFYLCASSSGRQPQHFGDGTRLSIL.

The chain is built from TRBV28 and TRBJ2-1; no reliable D call. V lost 7 bases and J 3 bases, leaving 16 bases between the germline ends. Germline assignment: CDR1 MDHEN and CDR2 SYDVKM. The CDR3 is made up of 15 amino acids. CDR3 in amino acids: CASTPSGRNYNEQFF. The CDR3 nucleotides read TGTGCCAGCACCCCTTCTGGCAGAAACTACAATGAGCAGTTCTTC.

This clone was observed a single time. J is TRBJ1-2 and V is TRBV11-2; 7 positions agree with TRBD1. From germline, CDR1 is SGHAT and CDR2 FQNNGV. The CDR3 has 14 amino acids. Germline trimming cut 3 bases from V and 7 bases from J; bases unmatched to any gene: 8. The CDR3 is CASSFTTGKSGYTF. The DNA for the CDR3 is TGTGCCAGCAGCTTTACGACAGGGAAGAGTGGCTACACCTTC. Full variable domain (rest looked up from reference TRBV11-2 and TRBJ1-2): EAGVAQSPRYKIIEKRQSVAFWCNPISGHATLYWYQQILGQGPKLLIQFQNNGVVDDSQLPKDRFSAERLKGVDSTLKIQPAKLEDSAVYLCASSFTTGKSGYTFGSGTRLTVV.

This chain links TRBV27 with TRBJ2-7; D is undetermined. CDR1 is MNHEY and CDR2 is SMNVEV in the germline V gene (reference sequence). The CDR3 consists of 13 residues. V was clipped by 3 bases and J by 0 bases, with 6 bases between them. CDR3 nucleotide sequence: TGTGCCAGCAGTTTGGTCAGCTCCTACGAGCAGTACTTC. It yields the protein CASSLVSSYEQYF.

V is TRBV3-1 (or the pseudogene TRBV3-2) and J is TRBJ2-1; 10 bases match TRBD2. The J segment lost 12 bases and the V segment lost 0 bases, leaving 8 bases of the junction unmatched. The CDR3 contains 15 residues. Per germline, CDR1 LGHDT and CDR2 YNNKEL (reference sequence). CDR3 in amino acids: CASSQDETSGPGQFF. In DNA, the CDR3 is TGTGCCAGCAGCCAAGACGAGACTAGCGGGCCGGGGCAGTTCTTC.

The V and J genes are TRBV29-1 and TRBJ2-2; 10 bases map to TRBD2. V lost 4 bases and J lost 6; bases outside the gene matches: 5. Per the germline V gene, CDR1 is SQVTM and CDR2 is ANQGSEA. The CDR3 runs to 14 residues. The CDR3 is CSVVVAGGAGELFF. The CDR3 DNA reads as TGCAGCGTTGTAGTAGCGGGAGGCGCCGGGGAGCTGTTTTTT.

This clone was seen a single time. The chain employs TRBV6-5 and TRBJ2-2; D is ambiguous. Germline CDR1 MNHEY, CDR2 SVGAGI. With 6 bases removed from V and 5 bases from J, the gap between germline ends came to 13 bases. CDR3 length equals 14 residues. For the CDR3, the DNA is TGTGCCAGCAGAGCTCCCTTCGGGACCGGGGAGCTGTTTTTT. It is translated as CASRAPFGTGELFF.